The 24 T cell receptor beta chains reported below all come from one sample, sequenced in a study of blood T cells in healthy people across ages (dated by TCRdb to between 2014 and 2017). Libraries were made using 5' RACE. Sequenced using an Illumina HiSeq 2500. A second roughly 6 to 11 cycle PCR used a sample-barcoded 5' primer and a J-beta primer mix. Using fastp at Q25 and MiXCR, TCRdb reprocessed the public reads and kept productive beta chains. Here each entry gathers all rows of one CDR3 protein and keeps the most common genes and DNA. The sample data list 1.5 million to 1.8 million distinct CDR3 sequences, and 35% to 45% of these were observed just once. Together, the top ten hold about 3.8% of the sample. What was sequenced was blood. These TCRs come from a young woman in good health.

The V and J genes are TRBV7-2 and TRBJ2-3; 7 nucleotides align to TRBD1. Germline V gene data show CDR1 as SGHTA and CDR2 as FQGNSA. This CDR3 region has 17 residues. Trimming took 2 bases from V and 2 from J; bases not matched to a gene: 10. The CDR3, as DNA: TGTGCCAGCAGCTTACCTAGGACAGGTGGGCACACAGATACGCAGTATTTT. Protein: CASSLPRTGGHTDTQYF.

In its sample, this clonotype was seen a few times. The CDR3 reads CSASLDWASGRGEQFF. The CDR3 DNA reads as TGCAGTGCTAGTTTGGATTGGGCTAGCGGGAGGGGTGAGCAGTTCTTC. The chain combines TRBV20-1 with TRBJ2-1; 12 positions match TRBD2. With V trimmed by 3 bases and J by 9 bases, 12 bases remained unmatched. Per germline, CDR1 DFQATT and CDR2 SNEGSKA (reference sequence). This CDR3 contains 16 residues.

This sequence joins TRBV15 and TRBJ2-2; no firm D call. Germline CDR1 and CDR2: LNHNV and YYDKDF (reference sequence). The CDR3 has 16 amino acids. The ends were cut back, 1 base at V and 2 bases at J, with 11 bases in the middle. The CDR3 DNA follows: TGTGCCACCAGCAGAGTAGTTGGCCTTAACACCGGGGAGCTGTTTTTT. Protein sequence: CATSRVVGLNTGELFF.

Here the CDR3 reads CASIQMTATYGYTF. Here the CDR3 DNA reads TGTGCCAGCATCCAGATGACAGCTACCTATGGCTACACCTTC. The chain joins TRBV7-2 to TRBJ1-2; maybe TRBD1 (5 bases). Trimming stripped 7 bases from V and 4 bases from J, with 16 bases between. CDR1 is SGHTA and CDR2 is FQGNSA in the germline V gene. There are 14 residues in the CDR3.

This chain links TRBV5-6 with TRBJ2-4; D remains unclear. The J call may be wrong; the DNA end is better matched by TRBJ2-7. The length of the CDR3 is 15 residues. Germline V gene data show CDR1 as SGHDT and CDR2 as YYEEEE. The DNA of the CDR3 is TGTGCCAGCAGCTTCCGTCGGAGTTCTCGCCTCGAGCAGTACTTC. Encoded protein: CASSFRRSSRLEQYF.

This chain uses TRBV6-5 with TRBJ1-1; 7 bases agree with TRBD1. Germline CDR1 is MNHEY and CDR2 is SVGAGI. This CDR3 has 14 residues. Germline trimming cut 10 bases from V and 1 base from J; bases unmatched to any gene: 9. In DNA, the CDR3 is TGTGCCACCGCCTCGGACAGGTCGAACACTGAAGCTTTCTTT. Amino acids: CATASDRSNTEAFF.

Many counts were recorded for this clonotype. The chain recombines TRBV20-1 with TRBJ2-1; the D gene is possibly TRBD2 (6 bases). CDR1 is DFQATT, CDR2 SNEGSKA, per germline (reference sequence). This CDR3 has 13 amino acids. Trimming stripped 3 bases from V and 3 bases from J, with 9 bases between. The CDR3 loop is CSARPAGYNEQFF. For the CDR3, the DNA is TGCAGTGCTAGGCCAGCGGGCTACAATGAGCAGTTCTTC.

The chain joins TRBV5-1 to TRBJ2-1, with a weak D call TRBD1 (5 bases). CDR1 and CDR2 from the germline V gene are SGHRS and YFSETQ. CDR3 length equals 15 residues. Trimming stripped 5 bases from V and 2 bases from J, with 14 bases between. CDR3 loop: CASSPLMTAYNEQFF. For the CDR3, the DNA is TGCGCCAGCAGTCCGCTTATGACAGCCTACAATGAGCAGTTCTTC.

The genes are TRBV12-3 or TRBV12-4 and TRBJ1-2; 11 nucleotides line up with TRBD1. J lost 4 bases, V lost 5 bases, and 6 bases had no gene match. CDR3 length equals 15 residues. CDR3 nucleotide sequence: TGTGCCAGCAGTCCAGGACAGGGGGCAATCTATGGCTACACCTTC. Its translation is CASSPGQGAIYGYTF.

Remarks on this clonotype: The junction departs from germline at one end; a sequencing error may be responsible. This rearrangement joins TRBV20-1 to TRBJ1-1; D is possibly TRBD1 (5 bases). This CDR3 comprises 15 residues. In germline, CDR1 is DFQATT, CDR2 SNEGSKA (reference sequence). The CDR3 nucleotides read TGCAGTCCCTACCAACAGGCCCCGTTGAAAACTGAAGCTTTCTTT. Protein sequence: CSPYQQAPLKTEAFF.

This rearrangement joins TRBV29-1 to TRBJ2-3; D is perhaps TRBD2 (5 bases). CDR3 size: 14 residues. V was pared by 6 bases and J by 6 bases, with 19 bases between. Germline values: CDR1 SQVTM, CDR2 ANQGSEA. Written as DNA, the CDR3 is TGCAGCGTGGATACAGTACCGGGGTCCGATACGCAGTATTTT. Amino acids: CSVDTVPGSDTQYF.

J is TRBJ2-1 and V is TRBV12-5; D may be TRBD1 or TRBD2 (5 bases each). The length of the CDR3 is 17 residues. Germline CDR1 LGHNT, CDR2 FRNRAP. V gave up 7 bases and J gave up 0 bases, with 19 bases separating them. In nucleotides, the CDR3 is TGTGCTAGTGTCCCAAGGGCCCGGGACCACTCCTACAATGAGCAGTTCTTC. Amino acids: CASVPRARDHSYNEQFF.

The chain has TRBV2 and TRBJ2-3; D is possibly TRBD2 (6 bases). From germline, CDR1 is SNHLY and CDR2 FYNNEI. The ends were cut back, 6 bases at V and 0 bases at J, with 16 bases in the middle. The CDR3 is 16 amino acids. The CDR3 is CASSGPRGWSTDTQYF. The CDR3 bases are TGTGCCAGCAGCGGGCCCCGGGGGTGGAGCACAGATACGCAGTATTTT.

This chain uses TRBV28 with TRBJ1-5; possibly TRBD1 for D (6 bases). The length of the CDR3 is 14 residues. Germline-derived CDR1 and CDR2 are MDHEN and SYDVKM. Trimming pared 7 bases from V and 9 bases from J, leaving 19 bases between. The CDR3 here is CASTQGRGGRPQHF. CDR3 nucleotide sequence: TGTGCCAGCACCCAGGGGAGGGGAGGTCGGCCCCAGCATTTT. Filled out from reference TRBV28 and TRBJ1-5, the complete variable domain reads DVKVTQSSRYLVKRTGEKVFLECVQDMDHENMFWYRQDPGLGLRLIYFSYDVKMKEKGDIPEGYSVSREKKERFSLILESASTNQTSMYLCASTQGRGGRPQHFGDGTRLSIL.

The rearrangement links TRBV20-1 to TRBJ2-7, with 7 bases that match TRBD2. The ends lost 5 bases at V and 7 bases at J; junction bases unmatched: 11. The germline V gene encodes CDR1 DFQATT and CDR2 SNEGSKA (reference sequence). This CDR3 is built from 13 residues. CDR3 protein: CSAPRGEYNEQYF. CDR3 coding DNA: TGCAGTGCTCCCCGGGGGGAATACAATGAGCAGTACTTC.

The chain recombines TRBV28 with TRBJ1-1, with a tentative D call TRBD1 (5 bases). CDR1 is MDHEN, CDR2 SYDVKM, per germline. The CDR3 contains 11 residues. The CDR3 loop is CAGGGNTEAFF. The DNA for the CDR3 is TGTGCGGGGGGAGGAAACACTGAAGCTTTCTTT.

This clonotype has just one count. The V call is TRBV2, the J call TRBJ1-6, with D uncertain. Trimming removed 8 bases from V and 0 bases from J, with 17 bases in between. Germline CDR1 reads SNHLY; CDR2 reads FYNNEI. The CDR3 spans 17 residues. CDR3 DNA sequence: TGTGCCAGCGGTGGAGGCGGATCAAGCTCCTATAATTCACCCCTCCACTTT. Translation: CASGGGGSSSYNSPLHF.

This clonotype was found a few times. The V call is TRBV6-2 or TRBV6-3, the J call TRBJ1-2; D is unclear. V lost 8 bases and J lost 4, with 11 bases in between. Germline lookup yields CDR1 MNHEY and CDR2 SVGEGT. The CDR3 loop spans 12 amino acids. The CDR3 nucleotides are TGTGCCAGCTGGGTCGGAACCTATGGCTACACCTTC. It yields the protein CASWVGTYGYTF.

Of note for this clonotype: The junction shows a germline mismatch at one end, possibly a read error. The chain's CDR3 is CATSTHATDSINQPQHF. The CDR3 coding sequence is TGTGCCACCAGTACCCACGCCACTGACAGCATCAATCAGCCCCAGCATTTT. The J gene is TRBJ1-5, the V gene TRBV10-3; D possibly corresponds to TRBD1 (5 bases). The CDR3 contains 17 residues. Germline V gene data show CDR1 as ENHRY and CDR2 as SYGVKD.

The chain uses TRBV27 and TRBJ1-2; TRBD1 is a possible D gene (5 bases). This CDR3 contains 15 residues. V dropped 5 bases and J dropped 4 bases, with 17 bases sitting between them. Germline V CDR1 and CDR2: MNHEY, SMNVEV (reference sequence). The chain's CDR3 is CASSPGRATLYGYTF. CDR3 DNA: TGTGCCAGCAGTCCCGGCAGGGCAACCCTCTATGGCTACACCTTC.

CDR3 protein: CSAQTSGSSYEQYF. CDR3 nucleotide sequence: TGCAGTGCTCAGACCAGCGGGAGCTCCTACGAGCAGTACTTC. V and J are TRBV20-1 and TRBJ2-7; 8 bases align to TRBD2. The germline gives CDR1 DFQATT, CDR2 SNEGSKA (reference sequence). This CDR3 is built from 14 residues. The V and J ends lost 5 bases and 0 bases, in that order; junction bases with no gene match: 6.

This clonotype was seen a handful of times. The chain couples TRBV4-1 to TRBJ1-2, with 8 bases matching TRBD1. J lost 7 bases, V lost 0 bases, and 7 bases had no gene match. CDR1 and CDR2 from the germline V gene are MGHRA and YSYEKL. The CDR3 covers 15 residues. The CDR3 here is CASSQDPQGAGGYTF. The CDR3 DNA reads TGCGCCAGCAGCCAAGACCCTCAGGGGGCCGGTGGCTACACCTTC.

The genes are TRBV4-3 and TRBJ1-1; TRBD1 is a possible D gene (5 bases). CDR3 length: 14 amino acids. Germline CDR1 reads LGHNA; CDR2 reads YSLEER. Trimming took 3 bases from V and 4 from J, leaving 12 bases between them. The CDR3, as DNA: TGCGCCAGCAGCCAGACCGGGACGTTCACTGAAGCTTTCTTT. As protein: CASSQTGTFTEAFF.

This clonotype turned up a few times. This chain connects TRBV12-3 or TRBV12-4 to TRBJ1-2, with a weak D call TRBD1 (5 bases). V lost 6 bases and J lost 8, with 16 bases in between. The CDR3 extends over 13 amino acids. CDR3: CASSQRGPGGYTF. The CDR3 DNA reads as TGTGCCAGCAGCCAGAGGGGACCGGGCGGCTACACCTTC.